The entry below describes one TCR beta chain. Its antigen is as yet unknown. This record comes from a study of CXCR3-negative and CXCR3-positive naive CD8 T cells. The CDR3 has 15 amino acids. Germline lookup yields CDR1 SQVTM and CDR2 ANQGSEA. UMI-labeled 5' RACE TRB cDNA libraries were prepared from the cells. Reanalyzing the 5' RACE reads, TCRdb keeps one entry per CDR3 protein, without DNA. The sample holds approximately 40,000 distinct CDR3 sequences. Study-level points and caveats: Comparison of naive CXCR3-negative and CXCR3-positive cells revealed similar TRBV-TRBJ usage, while memory cells differed. Diversity in memory CD8+ cells fell much lower than the comparably high levels seen in both naive subsets. After cryopreservation, CXCR3 expression dropped partially; most assays used fresh PBMCs.

Sequencing was performed on memory CD8+ T cells from blood. The chain links TRBV29-1 to TRBJ1-2. The source of this sequence is a human donor in good health. Some clones in this sample may be carry-over from other donors' samples. The CDR3 is CSVETQAGGSGGYTF.